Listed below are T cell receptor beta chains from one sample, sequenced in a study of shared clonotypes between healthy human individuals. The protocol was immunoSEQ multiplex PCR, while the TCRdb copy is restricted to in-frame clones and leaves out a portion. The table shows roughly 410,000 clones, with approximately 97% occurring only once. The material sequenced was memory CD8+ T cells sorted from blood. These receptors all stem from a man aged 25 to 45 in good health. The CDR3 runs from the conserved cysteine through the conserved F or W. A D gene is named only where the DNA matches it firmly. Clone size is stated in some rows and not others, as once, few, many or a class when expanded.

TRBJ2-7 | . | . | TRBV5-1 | CASRGDGYEQYF | TGCGCCAGCAGGGGGGACGGCTACGAGCAGTACTTC
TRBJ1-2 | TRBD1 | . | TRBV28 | CASFYRGTGGVYGYTF | TGTGCCAGCTTCTATAGGGGGACAGGGGGCGTTTATGGCTACACCTTC
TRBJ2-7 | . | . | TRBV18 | CASSPPLSYEQYF | TGTGCCAGCTCACCACCACTCTCCTACGAGCAGTACTTC
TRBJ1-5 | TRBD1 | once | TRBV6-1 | CASGQGIQPQHF | TGTGCCAGCGGACAGGGGATCCAGCCCCAGCATTTT
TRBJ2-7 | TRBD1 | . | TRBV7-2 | CASSLDRGSYEQYF | TGTGCCAGCAGCTTAGACAGGGGATCCTACGAGCAGTACTTC
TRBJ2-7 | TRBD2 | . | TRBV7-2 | CASSPRGTSGRPYYEQYF | TGTGCCAGCAGCCCCCGAGGGACTAGCGGGAGGCCTTACTACGAGCAGTACTTC
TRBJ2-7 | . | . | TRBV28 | CASSEVTTRGEQYF | TGTGCCAGCAGCGAGGTTACCACTCGGGGCGAGCAGTACTTC
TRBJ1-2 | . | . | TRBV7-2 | CASSLSGGYGYTF | TGTGCCAGCAGCTTAAGCGGGGGCTATGGCTACACCTTC
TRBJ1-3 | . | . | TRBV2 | CASSEGWRNTIYF | TGTGCCAGCAGTGAGGGCTGGAGGAACACCATATATTTT
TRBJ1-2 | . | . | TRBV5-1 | CASSFYPPTLGGYYGYTF | TGCGCCAGCAGCTTTTACCCCCCCACACTGGGGGGTTACTATGGCTACACCTTC
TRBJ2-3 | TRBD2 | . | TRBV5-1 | CASSSALAGRTDTQYF | TGCGCCAGCAGCTCAGCCCTAGCGGGACGCACAGATACGCAGTATTTT
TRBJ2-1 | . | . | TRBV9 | CASSVDVRYPSSYNEQFF | TGTGCCAGCAGCGTAGACGTTCGATACCCATCCTCCTACAATGAGCAGTTCTTC
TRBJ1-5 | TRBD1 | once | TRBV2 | CASRDRGHQPQHF | TGTGCCAGCAGAGACAGGGGCCATCAGCCCCAGCATTTT
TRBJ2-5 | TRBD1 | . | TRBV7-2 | CASRIRWTGETQYF | TGTGCCAGCAGAATCAGGTGGACAGGAGAGACCCAGTACTTC
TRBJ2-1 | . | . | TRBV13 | CASSFPFSYNEQFF | TGTGCCAGCAGCTTCCCCTTCTCCTACAATGAGCAGTTCTTC
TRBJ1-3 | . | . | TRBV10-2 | CASRGLGGSGNTIYF | TGCGCCAGCAGGGGCCTTGGCGGCTCTGGAAACACCATATATTTT
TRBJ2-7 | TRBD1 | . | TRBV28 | CASSFPGTGGGEQYF | TGTGCCAGCAGTTTTCCCGGGACAGGGGGAGGCGAGCAGTACTTC
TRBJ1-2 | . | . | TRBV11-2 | CASSLSGQLPIRGYTF | TGTGCCAGCAGCTTGTCAGGACAGCTTCCCATCCGGGGCTACACCTTC
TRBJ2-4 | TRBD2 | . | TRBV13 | CASSLGLALNIQYF | TGTGCCAGCAGCTTGGGACTAGCCTTGAACATTCAGTACTTC
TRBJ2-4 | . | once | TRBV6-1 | CASSEGAKNIQYF | TGTGCCAGCAGTGAAGGCGCCAAAAACATTCAGTACTTC
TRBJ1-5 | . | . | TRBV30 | CAWSGVGQFNQPQHF | TGTGCCTGGAGCGGAGTGGGGCAGTTCAATCAGCCCCAGCATTTT
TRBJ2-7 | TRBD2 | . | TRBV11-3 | CASSSRLAGGPFSSYERYF | TGTGCCAGCAGCTCCCGACTAGCGGGAGGGCCGTTTAGCTCCTACGAGCGGTACTTC
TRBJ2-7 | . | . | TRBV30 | CAWSVGALDKQYF | TGTGCCTGGAGTGTAGGGGCGCTTGATAAGCAGTACTTC
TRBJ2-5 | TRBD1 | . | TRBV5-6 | CASSRTGQETQYF | TGTGCCAGCAGCCGGACAGGCCAAGAGACCCAGTACTTC
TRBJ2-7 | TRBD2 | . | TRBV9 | CASSVGLAGSYEQYF | TGTGCCAGCAGCGTAGGACTAGCGGGATCCTACGAGCAGTACTTC
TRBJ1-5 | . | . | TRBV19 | CASSIDAGGPGLWSNQPQHF | TGTGCCAGTAGTATAGATGCTGGGGGGCCAGGTTTGTGGAGCAATCAGCCCCAGCATTTT